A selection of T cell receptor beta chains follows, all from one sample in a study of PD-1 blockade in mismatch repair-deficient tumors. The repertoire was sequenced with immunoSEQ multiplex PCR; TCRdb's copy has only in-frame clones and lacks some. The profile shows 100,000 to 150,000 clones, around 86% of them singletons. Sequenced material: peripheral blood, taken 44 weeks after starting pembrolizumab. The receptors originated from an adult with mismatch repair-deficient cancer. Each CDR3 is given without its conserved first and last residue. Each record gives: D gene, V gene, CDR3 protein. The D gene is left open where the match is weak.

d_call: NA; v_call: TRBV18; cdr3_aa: ASSPTLGRTGELF
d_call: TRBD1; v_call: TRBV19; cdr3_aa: ASSRDRGAYEQY
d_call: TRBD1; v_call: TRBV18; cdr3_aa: ASTQSDRAYQETQY
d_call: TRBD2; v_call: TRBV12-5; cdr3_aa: ASGFGAGAYNEQF
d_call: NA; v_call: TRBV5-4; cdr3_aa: ASSIYRTGNQETQY
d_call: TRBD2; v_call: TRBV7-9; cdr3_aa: ASSARARLAGSYNEQF
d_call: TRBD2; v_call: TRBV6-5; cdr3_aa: ATRTSGYNEQF
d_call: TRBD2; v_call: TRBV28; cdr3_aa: ASSNIPISGSRNEQF
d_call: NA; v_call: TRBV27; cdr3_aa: ASSRGSSYEQY
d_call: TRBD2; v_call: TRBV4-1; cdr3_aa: ASSQPGTSIEQY
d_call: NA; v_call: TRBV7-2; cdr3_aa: ASSPNPGDGYT
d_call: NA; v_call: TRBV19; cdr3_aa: ASSIWGAGNNEQF
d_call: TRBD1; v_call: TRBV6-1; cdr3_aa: ASSEETGGSYEQY
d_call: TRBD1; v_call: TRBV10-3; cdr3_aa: AISERQGAAGYT
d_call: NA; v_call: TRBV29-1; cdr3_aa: SVEWTGQNIQY
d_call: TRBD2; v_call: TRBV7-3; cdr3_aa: ASSLLAGVSGELF
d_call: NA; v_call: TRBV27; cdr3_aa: ASSLFAGGGTILTNTGELF
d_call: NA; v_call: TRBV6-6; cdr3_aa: ASSYDGGRQETQY
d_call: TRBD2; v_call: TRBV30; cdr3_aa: AWSAWTGTSGTAYEQY
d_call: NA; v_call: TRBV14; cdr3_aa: ASSRTVINYGYT
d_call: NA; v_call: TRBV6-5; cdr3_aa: ASSYSRHNEQF
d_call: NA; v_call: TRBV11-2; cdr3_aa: ASSLVSAPTGELF
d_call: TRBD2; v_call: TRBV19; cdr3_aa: ASTRLAGTTDTQY
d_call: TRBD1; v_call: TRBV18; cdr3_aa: ASSRQGQGAYNEQF
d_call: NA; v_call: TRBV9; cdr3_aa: ASSVGGRSYT
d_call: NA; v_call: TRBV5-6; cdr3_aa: ASSLGRLGDTQY
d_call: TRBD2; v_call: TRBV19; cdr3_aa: ASGAVAGVRETQY
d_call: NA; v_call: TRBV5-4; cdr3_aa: ASSLAANNEQF
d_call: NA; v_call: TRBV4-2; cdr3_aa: ASSQEHLDQETQY
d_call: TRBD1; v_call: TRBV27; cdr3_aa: ASSSWDRLSRYYGYT
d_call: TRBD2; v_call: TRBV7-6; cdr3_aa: ASSPSSGREYNEQF
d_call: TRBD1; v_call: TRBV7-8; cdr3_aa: ASSLSDRGRGYEQY
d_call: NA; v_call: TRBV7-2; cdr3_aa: ASSSRLGGDEQF
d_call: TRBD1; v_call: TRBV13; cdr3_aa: ASSPGQGYSEQY
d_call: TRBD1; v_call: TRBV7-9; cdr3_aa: ASSIGQGAYEQY
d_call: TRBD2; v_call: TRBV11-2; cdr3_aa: ASRGLASEQY
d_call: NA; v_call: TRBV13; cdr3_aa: ASTTRGSSYEQY
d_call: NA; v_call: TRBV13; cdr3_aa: ASSLTSITEQF
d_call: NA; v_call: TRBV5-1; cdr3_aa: ASSLGSQETQY
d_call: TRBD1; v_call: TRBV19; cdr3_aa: ASGTGANTEAF
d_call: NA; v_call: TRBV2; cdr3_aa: ASSGSGASNEKLF
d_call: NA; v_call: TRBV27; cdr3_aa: ASSHDGDPTYEQY
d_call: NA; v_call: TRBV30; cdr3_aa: AWSRSWIDYGYT
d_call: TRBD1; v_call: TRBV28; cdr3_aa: ASNFGLTGRRNTEAF
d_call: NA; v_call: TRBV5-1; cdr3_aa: ASSWDDSIHYEQY
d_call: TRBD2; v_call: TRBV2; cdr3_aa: ASSPPLVAGGIHEQY